The entry that follows covers one T cell receptor beta chain sequence. Its antigen remains unidentified. This specimen comes from a study of T cell responses to AZD1222 COVID-19 vaccine. Broader study findings: Most donors were white British and more were female, and clonal diversity was possibly underestimated.

The table came from immunoSEQ multiplex PCR; TCRdb's copy has only in-frame clones and leaves some out. The repertoire consists of 60,000 or so clones, with roughly 84% occurring once and the leading ten covering 20%. This CDR3 contains 15 residues. Trimming shortened V by 1 base and J by 6 bases, and 13 bases separated the two germline ends. Germline-derived CDR1 and CDR2 are SGHTA and FQGNSA. The source of this sequence is an adult in good health. The sequencing used peripheral blood, collected on day 0 of AZD1222 vaccination. The chain couples TRBV7-2 to TRBJ2-4; D possibly corresponds to TRBD2 (5 bases). The CDR3 reads CASSLVGESANIQYF. CDR3 nucleotides: TGTGCCAGCAGCTTAGTTGGGGAGTCAGCAAACATTCAGTACTTC.